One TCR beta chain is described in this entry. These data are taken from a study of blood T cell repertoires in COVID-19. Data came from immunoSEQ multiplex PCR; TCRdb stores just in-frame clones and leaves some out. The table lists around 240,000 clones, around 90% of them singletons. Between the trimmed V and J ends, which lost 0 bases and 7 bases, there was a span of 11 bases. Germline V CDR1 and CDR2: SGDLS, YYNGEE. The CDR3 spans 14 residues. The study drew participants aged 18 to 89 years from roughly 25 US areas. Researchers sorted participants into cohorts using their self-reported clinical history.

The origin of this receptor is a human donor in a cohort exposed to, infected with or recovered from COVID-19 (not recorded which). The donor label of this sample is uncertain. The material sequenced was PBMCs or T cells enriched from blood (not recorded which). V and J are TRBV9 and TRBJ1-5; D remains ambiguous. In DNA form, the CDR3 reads TGTGCCAGCAGCGTAGGGCTACCGGGGCAGCCCCAGCATTTT. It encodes CASSVGLPGQPQHF.